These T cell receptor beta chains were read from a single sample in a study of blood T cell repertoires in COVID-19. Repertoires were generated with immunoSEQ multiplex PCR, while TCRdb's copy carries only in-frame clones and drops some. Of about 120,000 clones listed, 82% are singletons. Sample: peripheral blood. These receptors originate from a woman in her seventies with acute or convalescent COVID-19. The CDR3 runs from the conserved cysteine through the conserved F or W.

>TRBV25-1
CASSERNYNEQFF
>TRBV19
CASSTPGTGEEQYF
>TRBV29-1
CSVTGHLNTEAFF
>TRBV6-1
CASSEKAGGDGYTF
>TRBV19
CASSISRGNSPLHF
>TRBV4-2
CASSQDGGRGGQETQYF
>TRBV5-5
CASSQRGTGGWREQFF
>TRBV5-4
CASRYYGTNEKLFF
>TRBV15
CATSRGGQGTRYGYTF
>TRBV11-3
CASSLENRGFGAFF
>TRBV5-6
CASSLPGTGGKNTQYF
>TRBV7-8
CASSLGVGRQETQYF
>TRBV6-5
CASSRTGVGEKLFF
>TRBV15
CATSRDPRGGTGTQYF
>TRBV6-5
CASSRRARRGTEAFF
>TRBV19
CASNTDRVNSPLHF
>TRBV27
CASSFRQAPYEQYF
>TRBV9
CASSVAGDDEKLFF
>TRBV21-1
CASSWEWLARTQETQYF
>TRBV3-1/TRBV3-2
CASSQRTGAYGYTF
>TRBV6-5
CASIDSNYGYTF
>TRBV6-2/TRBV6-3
CASSYRSLAGGPETQYF
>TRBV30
CAVGTGKTEAFF
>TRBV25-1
CASKGQGGTEAFF
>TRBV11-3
CASSLDRGEQYF
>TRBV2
CASSEEAVSISEKLFF
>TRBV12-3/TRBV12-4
CASSRQVYQPQHF
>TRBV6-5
CASRRDSVRTEAFF
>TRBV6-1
CASSERAGGRQETQYF
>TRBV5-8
CASSLTGTANTEAFF
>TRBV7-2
CASSWGQTSEAFF
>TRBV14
CASSRSTLAKNIQYF
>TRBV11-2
CASSLVRVNTEAFF
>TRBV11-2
CASSTGTGRHTEAFF
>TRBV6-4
CASSDSIRSARGQWGYTF
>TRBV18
CASSTSGQGTADTQYF
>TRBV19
CASRTRDSYNEQFF
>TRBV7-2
CASSKSGTGGANYGYTF
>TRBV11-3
CASSDGRSNEKLFF
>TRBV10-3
CAISGLRGQAEAFF
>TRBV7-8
CASSGNRGRSGYTF
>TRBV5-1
CASSRDRENTEAFF
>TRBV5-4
CASSLSSGGRTDTQYF
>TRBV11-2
CASSSRDRGNYGYTF
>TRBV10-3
CAISERTGNTEAFF
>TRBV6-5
CASSSLAGGGNEQFF
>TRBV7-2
CASSPDRAFSYEQYF
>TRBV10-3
CAISESGGLNTEAFF
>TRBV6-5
CASSPTGPTDTQYF
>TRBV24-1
CATSDPRVEGRESLYGYTF
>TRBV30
CAWSLTQGNYEKLFF
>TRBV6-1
CASSDLRGGTNYGYTF